The rows below give T cell receptor beta chains drawn from one sample of a study of cytomegalovirus exposure and HLA in healthy donors. Assay used: immunoSEQ multiplex PCR; TCRdb lists only in-frame clones, some missing. Among some 79,000 clones listed, over 90% were seen once. Sequenced input: PBMCs. These receptor sequences come from a young woman in good health and CMV-seropositive. The CDR3 runs from the conserved cysteine through the conserved F or W.

j_call: TRBJ1-1
cdr3_length: 17
v_call: TRBV4-1
cdr3_aa: CASSRKPRAGGISEAFF

j_call: TRBJ1-5
cdr3_length: 15
v_call: TRBV28
cdr3_aa: CASSSGGISNQPQHF

j_call: TRBJ2-2
cdr3_length: 12
v_call: TRBV5-6
cdr3_aa: CASSQNTGELFF

j_call: TRBJ2-1
cdr3_length: 15
v_call: TRBV28
cdr3_aa: CASSWGDSSYNEQFF

j_call: TRBJ1-2
cdr3_length: 17
v_call: TRBV4-2
cdr3_aa: CASSQGTGTTLLWGYTF

j_call: TRBJ2-7
cdr3_length: 13
v_call: TRBV28
cdr3_aa: CASYSGTAYEQYF

j_call: TRBJ2-3
cdr3_length: 15
v_call: TRBV18
cdr3_aa: CASSPATDLRNTQYF

j_call: TRBJ2-7
cdr3_length: 14
v_call: TRBV7-2
cdr3_aa: CASGLDGHTYEQYF

j_call: TRBJ2-3
cdr3_length: 15
v_call: TRBV7-2
cdr3_aa: CASSLARRDTDTQYF

j_call: TRBJ2-7
cdr3_length: 14
v_call: TRBV28
cdr3_aa: CASSWDRNSYEQYF

j_call: TRBJ2-1
cdr3_length: 15
v_call: TRBV2
cdr3_aa: CASIRTGVSYNEQFF

j_call: TRBJ2-1
cdr3_length: 17
v_call: TRBV18
cdr3_aa: CASSPPAWAGRYNEQFF

j_call: TRBJ1-5
cdr3_length: 15
v_call: TRBV6-1
cdr3_aa: CASSEWGQPNQPQHF

j_call: TRBJ2-1
cdr3_length: 13
v_call: TRBV29-1
cdr3_aa: CSVEEELYGEQFF

j_call: TRBJ2-7
cdr3_length: 15
v_call: TRBV28
cdr3_aa: CASSLEGAVSYEQYF

j_call: TRBJ1-2
cdr3_length: 15
v_call: TRBV4-1
cdr3_aa: CASSQTSGHRYGYTF

j_call: TRBJ1-1
cdr3_length: 14
v_call: TRBV30
cdr3_aa: CAWSHGTSNTEAFF

j_call: TRBJ2-7
cdr3_length: 16
v_call: TRBV6-6
cdr3_aa: CASSPRGRGGSYEQYF

j_call: TRBJ2-4
cdr3_length: 14
v_call: TRBV7-8
cdr3_aa: CASSSQTGTNIQYF

j_call: TRBJ2-3
cdr3_length: 15
v_call: TRBV4-3
cdr3_aa: CASSQLFTSTDTQYF

j_call: TRBJ1-1
cdr3_length: 14
v_call: TRBV4-1
cdr3_aa: CASSQDPQTGLAFF

j_call: TRBJ1-4
cdr3_length: 15
v_call: TRBV2
cdr3_aa: CASSGGQTTNEKLFF

j_call: TRBJ2-7
cdr3_length: 12
v_call: TRBV6-5
cdr3_aa: CASTGRAHEQYF

j_call: TRBJ2-7
cdr3_length: 14
v_call: TRBV2
cdr3_aa: CASKFSSGDYEQYF

j_call: TRBJ2-5
cdr3_length: 15
v_call: TRBV7-9
cdr3_aa: CASSATGGSWETQYF

j_call: TRBJ2-5
cdr3_length: 13
v_call: TRBV27
cdr3_aa: CASKTGGQETQYF

j_call: TRBJ2-7
cdr3_length: 13
v_call: TRBV28
cdr3_aa: CASSFMSRGEQYF

j_call: TRBJ1-1
cdr3_length: 11
v_call: TRBV6-1
cdr3_aa: CASSYGQEAFF

j_call: TRBJ2-7
cdr3_length: 14
v_call: TRBV27
cdr3_aa: CASSLSGGLYEQYF

j_call: TRBJ2-7
cdr3_length: 15
v_call: TRBV5-4
cdr3_aa: CASSLGRGASYEQYF

j_call: TRBJ2-3
cdr3_length: 15
v_call: TRBV7-6
cdr3_aa: CASSYTRGSTDTQYF

j_call: TRBJ2-5
cdr3_length: 14
v_call: TRBV7-2
cdr3_aa: CASSPQVLQETQYF

j_call: TRBJ1-2
cdr3_length: 14
v_call: TRBV5-1
cdr3_aa: CASSRISREDGYTF

j_call: TRBJ2-1
cdr3_length: 15
v_call: TRBV19
cdr3_aa: CASALLAGDYNEQFF

j_call: TRBJ1-1
cdr3_length: 14
v_call: TRBV29-1
cdr3_aa: CSVRTGGIKAEAFF

j_call: TRBJ2-5
cdr3_length: 13
v_call: TRBV27
cdr3_aa: CASSRQGWETQYF

j_call: TRBJ1-2
cdr3_length: 15
v_call: TRBV19
cdr3_aa: CASSIVRQGGYGYTF

j_call: TRBJ1-1
cdr3_length: 13
v_call: TRBV4-3
cdr3_aa: CASSLRRGTEAFF

j_call: TRBJ2-1
cdr3_length: 12
v_call: TRBV28
cdr3_aa: CASSLSGGEQFF

j_call: TRBJ1-3
cdr3_length: 15
v_call: TRBV18
cdr3_aa: CASSPGTGPGNTIYF

j_call: TRBJ2-5
cdr3_length: 15
v_call: TRBV14
cdr3_aa: CASSQGGTSQETQYF